Below, 22 T cell receptor beta chains from the same sample are listed, as sequenced in a study of T cells in Graves' hyperthyroidism and ophthalmopathy. Amplification targeted TCR beta CDR3 regions from RNA transcripts. HTBI primers were the set used in a first-round RT-PCR of the TCR CDR3. TCRdb reprocessed the multiplex PCR reads via MiXCR and lists one record per CDR3 protein. The top ten hold 26% of the sample, which has a few hundred thousand distinct CDR3 sequences, around 20% seen once. The sequencing input was blood. The origin of the receptors is a man aged 18-30 years with Graves' hyperthyroidism.

This clonotype has a handful of counts. The rearrangement uses TRBV11-2 and TRBJ2-2; 10 nucleotides align to TRBD2. The V gene end was trimmed by 2 bases and the J gene end by 4 bases; junction bases not matched to a gene: 7. The CDR3 sequence is 17 residues long. Germline V gene data show CDR1 as SGHAT and CDR2 as FQNNGV. CDR3 protein: CASSLYLAGEGTGELFF. CDR3 DNA: TGTGCCAGCAGCTTATATCTAGCGGGGGAAGGCACCGGGGAGCTGTTTTTT.

There are many counts of this clonotype. The CDR3 loop is CASTPGGFQPQHF. The CDR3 DNA reads as TGTGCCAGTACCCCAGGGGGTTTTCAGCCCCAGCATTTT. The gene calls are TRBV19 and TRBJ1-5; TRBD1 matches at 7 bases. The CDR3 covers 13 residues. V shed 7 bases, J shed 6 bases, and the junction held 6 bases outside the gene matches. Germline values: CDR1 LNHDA, CDR2 SQIVND (reference sequence).

This clonotype was seen repeatedly, ten times or more. This chain joins TRBV20-1 and TRBJ2-7; 8 positions match TRBD1. Per the germline V gene, CDR1 is DFQATT and CDR2 is SNEGSKA (reference sequence). This CDR3 region has 15 residues. V was pared by 0 bases and J by 5 bases, with 9 bases of the junction left unmatched. The CDR3 region has the DNA TGCAGTGCTAGAGATAGGGCCAGGGGGCTGAACGAGCAGTACTTC. Translating gives CSARDRARGLNEQYF.

The chain joins TRBV27 to TRBJ1-2; tentative D call: TRBD1 (6 bases). CDR3 size: 15 residues. V was cut by 5 bases and J by 6 bases, with 19 bases left in between. CDR1 MNHEY and CDR2 SMNVEV come from the germline V gene (reference sequence). DNA for the CDR3: TGTGCCAGCAGTCCCAGGGACAACCCAAACCATGGCTACACCTTC. Translation gives CASSPRDNPNHGYTF.

This clonotype was seen ten or more times. V gene TRBV6-2 or TRBV6-3 combines with J gene TRBJ1-1; TRBD1 agrees at 9 bases. Germline V lookup: CDR1 MNHEY, CDR2 SVGEGT. Unmatched junction bases numbered 8, after V lost 7 bases and J lost 2 bases. The CDR3 runs 15 residues. This CDR3 is CASTRDRAPNTEAFF. The CDR3 DNA is TGTGCCAGCACCCGGGACAGGGCCCCCAACACTGAAGCTTTCTTT.

The chain has TRBV4-3 and TRBJ2-7; 8 bases align to TRBD1. The CDR3 extends over 15 amino acids. J gave up 2 bases and V 0 bases, and 3 bases lay outside the gene matches. Germline assignment: CDR1 LGHNA and CDR2 YSLEER. The CDR3 protein is CASSQDRGRPYEQYF. The DNA for the CDR3 is TGCGCCAGCAGCCAAGACAGGGGGCGCCCCTACGAGCAGTACTTC.

In this sample, this clonotype turned up once. The chain employs TRBV24-1 and TRBJ1-1; tentatively, D is TRBD1 (6 bases). Between the trimmed V and J ends, which lost 5 bases and 0 bases, there was a span of 12 bases. Germline assignment: CDR1 KGHDR and CDR2 SFDVKD. The CDR3 contains 15 residues. The CDR3 is CATSGSGTLNTEAFF. The CDR3, as DNA: TGTGCCACCAGTGGATCCGGGACACTGAACACTGAAGCTTTCTTT.

This clonotype has a count of ten or more. The V and J genes are TRBV5-1 and TRBJ1-3, with no clear D. The CDR3 has 14 amino acids. The ends were cut back, 0 bases at V and 3 bases at J, with 7 bases in the middle. The germline gives CDR1 SGHRS, CDR2 YFSETQ. The CDR3 DNA reads TGCGCCAGCAGCTTGGTCCCGCGTGGAAACACCATATATTTT. It encodes CASSLVPRGNTIYF.

This clonotype was seen at least ten times. The chain is built from TRBV29-1 and TRBJ1-2, with a weak D call TRBD1 (6 bases). V was trimmed by 4 bases and J by 3 bases, leaving 21 bases between them. From germline, CDR1 is SQVTM and CDR2 ANQGSEA. This CDR3 contains 16 residues. The CDR3 is CSVVALLGGNHYGYTF. The CDR3 DNA reads TGCAGCGTTGTAGCTCTGTTGGGGGGCAACCACTATGGCTACACCTTC.

This clonotype showed up many times. This chain links TRBV2 with TRBJ2-5; 7 nucleotides align to TRBD1. CDR1 and CDR2 (germline): SNHLY, FYNNEI. V gave up 7 bases and J gave up 5 bases; unmatched junction bases: 10. This CDR3 comprises 14 residues. The CDR3 sequence is CASTPGGQEETQYF. For the CDR3, the DNA is TGTGCCAGCACCCCAGGCGGACAGGAGGAGACCCAGTACTTC.

Regarding this clonotype: This sequence may be a read error, since a much larger clone differs from it by one base. The J gene is TRBJ2-2, the V gene TRBV7-2; 7 bases match TRBD2. Trimming at V came to 7 bases and at J to 0 bases, leaving 8 bases not matched to a gene. CDR3 length: 16 residues. In germline, CDR1 is SGHTA, CDR2 FQGNSA. The chain's CDR3 is CASNSAGLSNTGELFF. The CDR3 DNA reads as TGTGCCAGCAACTCAGCGGGGCTCTCGAACACCGGGGAGCTGTTTTTT. The entire variable domain, with the rest obtained from reference TRBV7-2 and TRBJ2-2, is as follows: GAGVSQSPSNKVTEKGKDVELRCDPISGHTALYWYRQSLGQGLEFLIYFQGNSAPDKSGLPSDRFSAERTGGSVSTLTIQRTQQEDSAVYLCASNSAGLSNTGELFFGEGSRLTVL.

CDR3 nucleotide sequence: TGTGCCAGCAGTCAACTAATCGGGACCCCAGAAGCTTTCTTT. Translating gives CASSQLIGTPEAFF. The rearrangement links TRBV28 to TRBJ1-1, with D possibly TRBD1 on 5 matching bases. Germline CDR1 MDHEN, CDR2 SYDVKM. V was shortened by 5 bases and J by 8 bases, with 18 bases between the two germline ends. The CDR3 is made up of 14 amino acids.

This clonotype was seen many times. V is TRBV2 and J is TRBJ2-2; TRBD2 might be the D (5 bases). The CDR3 consists of 15 residues. Germline assignment: CDR1 SNHLY and CDR2 FYNNEI. V was trimmed by 5 bases and J by 5 bases, leaving 15 bases between them. Here the CDR3 DNA reads TGTGCCAGCAGTCTCCTCAGGACTCAAACCGGGGAGCTGTTTTTT. It codes for CASSLLRTQTGELFF.

The chain joins TRBV12-5 to TRBJ2-2; 9 nucleotides line up with TRBD1. CDR3 length: 15 residues. Germline V CDR1 and CDR2: LGHNT, FRNRAP. V lost 5 bases, J lost 6 bases, and 7 bases stayed unmatched. CDR3 sequence: CASGLQGAWAGELFF. CDR3 sequence (DNA): TGTGCTAGTGGTCTACAGGGGGCATGGGCCGGGGAGCTGTTTTTT.

The sample holds many counts of this clonotype. The gene calls are TRBV2 and TRBJ1-1; D perhaps matches TRBD1 (5 bases). V was cut by 2 bases and J by 4 bases, with 17 bases left in between. Germline loops: CDR1 SNHLY, CDR2 FYNNEI. This CDR3 spans 16 amino acids. CDR3 loop: CASSELPRVEATEAFF. The CDR3 DNA sequence: TGTGCCAGCAGTGAACTCCCCAGGGTGGAGGCCACTGAAGCTTTCTTT.

This clonotype was seen at least ten times. The chain links TRBV19 to TRBJ1-5, with 8 bases aligning to TRBD1. Germline trimming cut 9 bases from V and 6 bases from J; bases unmatched to any gene: 10. The germline gives CDR1 LNHDA, CDR2 SQIVND (reference sequence). The CDR3 is 14 amino acids. CDR3: CASSGGALVQPQHF. The CDR3 DNA reads TGTGCCAGCTCAGGGGGCGCGTTGGTTCAGCCCCAGCATTTT.

There are many counts of this clonotype. The chain recombines TRBV28 with TRBJ1-1, with 7 bases lining up with TRBD1. This CDR3 spans 15 amino acids. Germline V gives CDR1 MDHEN, CDR2 SYDVKM. V was clipped by 3 bases and J by 5 bases; unmatched bases: 9. Written as DNA, the CDR3 is TGTGCCAGCAGTTTGTGGAGGGGGCTTCAGACTGAAGCTTTCTTT. Translated, it gives CASSLWRGLQTEAFF.

This clonotype was recorded many times. The chain recombines TRBV12-3 or TRBV12-4 with TRBJ1-1; TRBD1 might be the D (5 bases). The CDR3 extends over 13 amino acids. The V end was cut by 8 bases, the J end by 3 bases, with 13 bases between. CDR3 DNA sequence: TGTGCCAGCGGGGAGTCAGGGTACACTGAAGCTTTCTTT. It yields the protein CASGESGYTEAFF.

This clonotype appeared a single time. This rearrangement joins TRBV28 to TRBJ2-7, with D tentatively TRBD1 or TRBD2 (5 bases each). The CDR3 is 14 residues long. Germline V gives CDR1 MDHEN, CDR2 SYDVKM. Trimming left V 3 bases short and J 2 bases short, with 11 bases between. In DNA form, the CDR3 reads TGTGCCAGCAGTTTGGGACGGTACCCCTACGAGCAGTACTTC. Translation gives CASSLGRYPYEQYF.

The chain uses TRBV27 and TRBJ1-2; D is possibly TRBD1 (6 bases). The CDR3 is 14 amino acids. The germline V gene encodes CDR1 MNHEY and CDR2 SMNVEV (reference sequence). Trimming cost V 3 bases and J 4 bases, with 12 bases left between them. The CDR3 reads CASSFSGGGYGYTF. For the CDR3, the DNA is TGTGCCAGCAGTTTTTCGGGAGGGGGCTATGGCTACACCTTC.

This clonotype has at least ten counts. The chain recombines TRBV12-3 or TRBV12-4 with TRBJ1-1, with TRBD1 as a possible D gene (5 bases). The CDR3 has 14 residues. V lost 1 base and J 6 bases, leaving 12 bases between the germline ends. CDR3 DNA: TGTGCCAGCAGTTTAGGGGCAGGGTTGTCTGAAGCTTTCTTT. Protein sequence: CASSLGAGLSEAFF.

The V and J genes are TRBV20-1 and TRBJ2-5; D might be TRBD1 or TRBD2, each matching 6 bases. V lost 0 bases and J 5 bases, leaving 13 bases between the germline ends. Germline values: CDR1 DFQATT, CDR2 SNEGSKA (reference sequence). The CDR3 is 14 amino acids. The CDR3 here is CSAREGWGAETQYF. CDR3 sequence (DNA): TGCAGTGCTAGAGAGGGCTGGGGGGCTGAGACCCAGTACTTC.